This TCR beta chain appears in the sequencing data of a study of shared clonotypes between healthy human individuals. Study-wide points: Enrolling few donors narrowed the genetic and exposure-history diversity that was represented.

The CDR3 consists of 14 residues. The germline V and J ends were trimmed by 2 bases and 5 bases, with 15 bases remaining between them. CDR1 is GTSNPN and CDR2 is SVGIG in the germline V gene (reference sequence). Notes on this clone: Its specificity is unknown.

Assay runs were performed at deep level. As originally analysed: Sequence data from immunoSEQ were junction-only and lacked quality scores; consequently, filtering differed. The method was immunoSEQ multiplex PCR; TCRdb's version includes in-frame clones alone and lacks a portion of them. That table is the source of V, J and clone size, and D and trimming were worked out from the DNA. The sample lists 550,000 to 600,000 clones, 70% to 80% occurring once. V usage is TRBV30 and J usage is TRBJ2-5, with D possibly being TRBD2 (6 bases). Sequenced sample: PBMCs. The clonotype was recovered from a woman between 40 and 50 years old in good health. Some clones in this sample may be carry-over from other donors' samples. Written as DNA, the CDR3 is TGTGCCTGGAGTCGCGGGGCCAGGGTCGAGACCCAGTACTTC. Translated: CAWSRGARVETQYF.